This T cell receptor beta chain is from a study of T cell responses to AZD1222 COVID-19 vaccine. The study's findings and limits: Mapped onto spike, vaccine-associated CD4 TCRs spanned it and were dominant at 160-218 and 743-854. Baseline seropositives among AZD1222 recipients totaled only 5 or 6. In the spike-specific TCR repertoire, nearly half reportedly target unmutated variant regions.

Trimming shortened V by 4 bases and J by 7 bases, and 10 bases separated the two germline ends. The germline CDR1 and CDR2 sequences are SGHTA and FQGNSA. The CDR3 has 12 residues. Points on this clone: Its antigen is undetermined.

Profiling relied on immunoSEQ multiplex PCR, and the TCRdb table lists in-frame clones only, not all of them. Of around 100,000 clones listed, 70% to 90% were seen once; the top ten hold roughly 2.5%. The clonotype originates from an adult who received the AZD1222 COVID-19 vaccine. Sample: peripheral blood, taken 28 days after the second AZD1222 dose. The V and J genes are TRBV7-2 and TRBJ1-2; tentative D call: TRBD1 (5 bases). CDR3 DNA: TGTGCCAGCAGCTCCCAGGGCTTTGGCTACACCTTC. Translating gives CASSSQGFGYTF.